The clone carrying this TCR beta chain was seen a few times. Its matching antigen is unknown. V trimming: 0 bases; J trimming: 0 bases; junction bases outside the gene matches: 10. Germline V gene sequence: CDR1 SGHVS, CDR2 FQNEAQ. The CDR3 sequence is 19 residues long. TCRdb used MiXCR to reprocess the RACE reads, holding one entry per CDR3 protein. The table has 56,000 or so distinct CDR3 sequences, approximately 9.6% seen once. These data belong to a study of human T cells and chemical hapten exposure. Across the study: Weekly diphenylcyclopropenone doses were given to patients' scalps across the roughly 25-week study.

Specified time point: pre-sensitization, week 0. Documented treatment: therapeutic diphenylcyclopropenone sensitization with weekly scalp DPC. Unfractionated whole blood was the source of the extracted total RNA. Each patch-test visit's blood sample preceded patch application. General study points: The count of PT1 expanded TCRs correlated positively with patch test score.

The specimen comprised whole blood, sampled in connection with sensitization to the hapten diphenylcyclopropenone (DPC). The sequence was obtained from a woman aged 25-40 years with alopecia areata. Some clones in this sample may be carry-over from other donors' samples. This chain connects TRBV7-8 to TRBJ2-2; 7 nucleotides align to TRBD1. This CDR3 is CASSLAATRTGSNTGELFF. CDR3 DNA sequence: TGTGCCAGCAGCTTAGCGGCGACCAGGACAGGCTCGAACACCGGGGAGCTGTTTTTT.